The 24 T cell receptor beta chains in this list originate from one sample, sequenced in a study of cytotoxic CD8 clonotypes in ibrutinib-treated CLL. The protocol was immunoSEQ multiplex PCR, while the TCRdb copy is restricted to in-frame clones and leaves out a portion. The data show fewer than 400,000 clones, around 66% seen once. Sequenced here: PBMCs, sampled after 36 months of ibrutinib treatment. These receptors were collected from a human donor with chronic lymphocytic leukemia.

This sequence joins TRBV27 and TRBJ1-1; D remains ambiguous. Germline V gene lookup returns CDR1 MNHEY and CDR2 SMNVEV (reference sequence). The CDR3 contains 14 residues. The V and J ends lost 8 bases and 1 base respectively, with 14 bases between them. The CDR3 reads CASSGRGANTEAFF. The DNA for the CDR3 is TGTGCCAGCTCGGGTCGGGGTGCGAACACTGAAGCTTTCTTT.

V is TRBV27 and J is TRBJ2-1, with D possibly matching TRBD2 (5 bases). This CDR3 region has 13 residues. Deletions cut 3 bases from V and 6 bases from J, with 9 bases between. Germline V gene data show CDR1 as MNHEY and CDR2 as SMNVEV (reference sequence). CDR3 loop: CASSFGLSNEQFF. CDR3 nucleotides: TGTGCCAGCAGTTTTGGACTTTCCAATGAGCAGTTCTTC.

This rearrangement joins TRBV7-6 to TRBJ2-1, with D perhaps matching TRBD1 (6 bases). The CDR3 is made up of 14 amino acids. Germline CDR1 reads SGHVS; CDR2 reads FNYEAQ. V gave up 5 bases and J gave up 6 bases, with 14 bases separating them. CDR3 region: CASSPRGLSNEQFF. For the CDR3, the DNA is TGTGCCAGCAGCCCGAGGGGGTTGTCCAATGAGCAGTTCTTC.

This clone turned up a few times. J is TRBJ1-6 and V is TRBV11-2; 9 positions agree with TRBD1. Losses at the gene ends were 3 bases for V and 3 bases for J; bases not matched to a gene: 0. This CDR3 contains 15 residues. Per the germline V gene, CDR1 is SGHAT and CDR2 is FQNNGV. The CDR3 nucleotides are TGTGCCAGCAGCTTGGGACAGGGCTATAATTCACCCCTCCACTTT. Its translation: CASSLGQGYNSPLHF.

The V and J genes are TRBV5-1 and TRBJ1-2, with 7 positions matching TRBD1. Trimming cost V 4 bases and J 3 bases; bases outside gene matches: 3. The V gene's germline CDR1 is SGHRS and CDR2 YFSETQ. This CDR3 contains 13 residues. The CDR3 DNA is TGCGCCAGCAGCAATACAGGGGACTATGGCTACACCTTC. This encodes CASSNTGDYGYTF. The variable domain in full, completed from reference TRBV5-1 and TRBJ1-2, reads KAGVTQTPRYLIKTRGQQVTLSCSPISGHRSVSWYQQTPGQGLQFLFEYFSETQRNKGNFPGRFSGRQFSNSRSEMNVSTLELGDSALYLCASSNTGDYGYTFGSGTRLTVV.

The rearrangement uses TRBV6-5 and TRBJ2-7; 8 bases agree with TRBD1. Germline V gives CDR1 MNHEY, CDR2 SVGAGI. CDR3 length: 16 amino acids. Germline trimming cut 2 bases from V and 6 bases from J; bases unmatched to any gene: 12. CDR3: CASSYPGQGRQGEQYF. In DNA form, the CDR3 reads TGTGCCAGCAGTTACCCCGGACAGGGCAGGCAGGGCGAGCAGTACTTC.

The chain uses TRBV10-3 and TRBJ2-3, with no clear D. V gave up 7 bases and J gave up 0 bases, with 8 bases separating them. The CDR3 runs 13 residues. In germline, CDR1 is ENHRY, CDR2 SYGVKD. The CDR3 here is CAIKRESTDTQYF. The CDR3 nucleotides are TGTGCCATCAAACGAGAGAGCACAGATACGCAGTATTTT.

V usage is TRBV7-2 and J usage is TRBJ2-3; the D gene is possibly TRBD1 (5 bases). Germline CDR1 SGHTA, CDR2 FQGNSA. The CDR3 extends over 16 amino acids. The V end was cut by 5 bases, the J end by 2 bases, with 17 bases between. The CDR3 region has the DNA TGTGCCAGCAGCCACCAGGGTGGGCGTGTCACAGATACGCAGTATTTT. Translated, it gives CASSHQGGRVTDTQYF.

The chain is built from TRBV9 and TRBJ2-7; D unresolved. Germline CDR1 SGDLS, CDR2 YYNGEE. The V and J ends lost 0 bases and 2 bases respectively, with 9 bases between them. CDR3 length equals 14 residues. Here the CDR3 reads CASSVAGEAYEQYF. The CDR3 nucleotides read TGTGCCAGCAGCGTAGCTGGCGAGGCCTACGAGCAGTACTTC.

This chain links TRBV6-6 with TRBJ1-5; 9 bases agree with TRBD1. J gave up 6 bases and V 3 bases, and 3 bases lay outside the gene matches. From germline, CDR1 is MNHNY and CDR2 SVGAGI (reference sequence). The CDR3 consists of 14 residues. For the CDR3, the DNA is TGTGCCAGCAGTTATGGGACAGGGACTCAGCCCCAGCATTTT. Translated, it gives CASSYGTGTQPQHF.

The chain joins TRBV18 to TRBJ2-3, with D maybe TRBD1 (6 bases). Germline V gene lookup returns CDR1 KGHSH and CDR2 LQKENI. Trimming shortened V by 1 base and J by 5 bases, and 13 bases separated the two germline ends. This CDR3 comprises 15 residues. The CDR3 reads CASSPRTGREDTQYF. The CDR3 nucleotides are TGTGCCAGCTCACCACGTACAGGGAGAGAAGATACGCAGTATTTT.

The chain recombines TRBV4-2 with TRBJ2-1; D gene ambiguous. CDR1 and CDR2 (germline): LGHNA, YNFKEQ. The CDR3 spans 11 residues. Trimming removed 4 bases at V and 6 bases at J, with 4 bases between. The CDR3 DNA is TGTGCCAGCAGCCGAGGCAATGAGCAGTTCTTC. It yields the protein CASSRGNEQFF.

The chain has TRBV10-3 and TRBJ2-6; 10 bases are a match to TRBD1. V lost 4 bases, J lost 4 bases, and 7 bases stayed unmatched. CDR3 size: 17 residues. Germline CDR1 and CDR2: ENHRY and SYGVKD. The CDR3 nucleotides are TGTGCCATCAGTGCTTGGGACAGGGGATCCGGGGCCAACGTCCTGACTTTC. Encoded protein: CAISAWDRGSGANVLTF.

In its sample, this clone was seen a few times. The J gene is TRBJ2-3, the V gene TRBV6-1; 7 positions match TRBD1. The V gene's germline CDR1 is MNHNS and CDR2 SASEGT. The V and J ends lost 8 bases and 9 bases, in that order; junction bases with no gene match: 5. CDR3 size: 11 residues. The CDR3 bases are TGTGCCAGCGACTGGGACAGCACGCAGTATTTT. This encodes CASDWDSTQYF.

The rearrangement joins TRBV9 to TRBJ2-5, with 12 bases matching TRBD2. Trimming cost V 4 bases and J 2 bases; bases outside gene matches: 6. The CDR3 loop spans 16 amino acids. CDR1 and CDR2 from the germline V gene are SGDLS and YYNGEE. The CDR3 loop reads CASSPPGLAGQETQYF. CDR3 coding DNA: TGTGCCAGCAGCCCCCCCGGACTAGCGGGACAAGAGACCCAGTACTTC.

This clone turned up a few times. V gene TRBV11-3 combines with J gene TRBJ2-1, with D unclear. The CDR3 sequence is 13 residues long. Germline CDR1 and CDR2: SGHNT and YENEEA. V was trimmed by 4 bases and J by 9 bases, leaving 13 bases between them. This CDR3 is CASSSLSEREQFF. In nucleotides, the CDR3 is TGTGCCAGCAGCTCACTAAGTGAGCGTGAGCAGTTCTTC.

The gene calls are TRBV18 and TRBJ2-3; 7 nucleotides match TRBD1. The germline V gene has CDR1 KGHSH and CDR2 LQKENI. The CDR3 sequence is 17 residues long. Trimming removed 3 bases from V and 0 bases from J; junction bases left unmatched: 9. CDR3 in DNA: TGTGCCAGCTCACCGCGACAGGGCGTACTAAGCACAGATACGCAGTATTTT. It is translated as CASSPRQGVLSTDTQYF.

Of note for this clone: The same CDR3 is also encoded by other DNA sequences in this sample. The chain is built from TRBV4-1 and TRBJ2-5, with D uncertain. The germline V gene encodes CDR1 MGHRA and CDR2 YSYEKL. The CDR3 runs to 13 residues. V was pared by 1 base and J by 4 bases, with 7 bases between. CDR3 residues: CASSQVVLETQYF. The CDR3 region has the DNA TGCGCCAGCAGCCAAGTGGTTTTAGAGACCCAGTACTTC.

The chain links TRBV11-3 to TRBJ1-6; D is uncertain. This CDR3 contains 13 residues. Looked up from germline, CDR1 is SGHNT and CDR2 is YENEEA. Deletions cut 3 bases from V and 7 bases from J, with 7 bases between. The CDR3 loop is CASSLVPNSPLHF. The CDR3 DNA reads TGTGCCAGCAGCTTGGTCCCGAATTCACCCCTCCACTTT.

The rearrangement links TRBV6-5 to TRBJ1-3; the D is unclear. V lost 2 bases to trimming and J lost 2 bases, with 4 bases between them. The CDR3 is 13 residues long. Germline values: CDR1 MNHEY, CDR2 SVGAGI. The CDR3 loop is CASSYSAGNTIYF. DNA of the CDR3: TGTGCCAGCAGTTACAGTGCTGGAAACACCATATATTTT.

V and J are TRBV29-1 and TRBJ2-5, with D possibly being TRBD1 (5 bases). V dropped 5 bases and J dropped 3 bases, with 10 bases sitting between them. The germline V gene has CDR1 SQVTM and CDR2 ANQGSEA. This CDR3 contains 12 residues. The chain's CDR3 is CSVRTLEETQYF. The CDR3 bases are TGCAGCGTTCGGACATTGGAAGAGACCCAGTACTTC.

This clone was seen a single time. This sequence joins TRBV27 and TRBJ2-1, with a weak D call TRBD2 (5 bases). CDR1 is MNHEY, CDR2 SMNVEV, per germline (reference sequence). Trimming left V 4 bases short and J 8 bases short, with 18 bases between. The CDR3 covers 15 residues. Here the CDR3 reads CASSYDYPVADEQFF. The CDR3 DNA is TGTGCCAGCAGTTACGACTATCCGGTAGCAGATGAGCAGTTCTTC.

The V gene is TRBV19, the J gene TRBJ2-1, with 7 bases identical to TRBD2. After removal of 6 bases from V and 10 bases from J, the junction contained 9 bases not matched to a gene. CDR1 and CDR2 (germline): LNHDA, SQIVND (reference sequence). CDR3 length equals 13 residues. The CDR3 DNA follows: TGTGCCAGTAGGCAGACTAGCCAGGGAGAGCAGTTCTTC. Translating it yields CASRQTSQGEQFF.

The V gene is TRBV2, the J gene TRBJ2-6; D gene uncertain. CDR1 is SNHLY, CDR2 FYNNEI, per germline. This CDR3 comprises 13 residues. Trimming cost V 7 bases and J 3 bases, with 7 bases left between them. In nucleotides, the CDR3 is TGTGCCAGCAAAGTATATGGGGCCAACGTCCTGACTTTC. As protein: CASKVYGANVLTF.